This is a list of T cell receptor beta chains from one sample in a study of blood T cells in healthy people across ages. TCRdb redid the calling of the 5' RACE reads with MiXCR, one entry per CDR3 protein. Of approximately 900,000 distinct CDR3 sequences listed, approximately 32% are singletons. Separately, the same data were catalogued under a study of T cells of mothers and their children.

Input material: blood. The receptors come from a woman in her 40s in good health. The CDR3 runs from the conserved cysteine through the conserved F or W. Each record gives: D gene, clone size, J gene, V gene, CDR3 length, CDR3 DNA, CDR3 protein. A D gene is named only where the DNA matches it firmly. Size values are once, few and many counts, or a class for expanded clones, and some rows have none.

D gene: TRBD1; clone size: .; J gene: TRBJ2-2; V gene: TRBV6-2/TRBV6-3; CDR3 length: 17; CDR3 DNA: TGTGCCAGCAGAAAGAATCTCCGGGACAGGGCCACCGGGGAGCTGTTTTTT; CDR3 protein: CASRKNLRDRATGELFF
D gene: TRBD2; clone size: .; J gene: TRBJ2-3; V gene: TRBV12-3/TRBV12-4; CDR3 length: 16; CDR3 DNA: TGTGCCAGCAGTTTAGGGACTAGCGGGTGCACAGATACGCAGTATTTT; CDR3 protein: CASSLGTSGCTDTQYF
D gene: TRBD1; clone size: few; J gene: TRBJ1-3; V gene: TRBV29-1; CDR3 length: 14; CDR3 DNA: TGCAGCGTAGCAGGGGGAAATTCTGGAAACACCATATATTTT; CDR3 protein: CSVAGGNSGNTIYF
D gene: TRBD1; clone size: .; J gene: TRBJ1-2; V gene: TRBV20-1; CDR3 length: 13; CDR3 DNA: TGCAGTGCTAGGTACAGGGGTGCCTATGGCTACACCTTC; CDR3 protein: CSARYRGAYGYTF
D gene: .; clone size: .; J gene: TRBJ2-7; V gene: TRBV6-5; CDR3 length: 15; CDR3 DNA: TGTGCCAGCAGTTCCTATCGGACGGGCCCCTACGAGCAGTACTTC; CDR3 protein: CASSSYRTGPYEQYF
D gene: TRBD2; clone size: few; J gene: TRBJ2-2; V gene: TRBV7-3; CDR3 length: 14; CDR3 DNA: TGTGCCAGCAGCCCGGGACTAGCGACCGGGGAGCTGTTTTTT; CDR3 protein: CASSPGLATGELFF
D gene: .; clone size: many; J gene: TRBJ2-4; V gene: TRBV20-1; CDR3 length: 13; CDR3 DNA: TGCAGTGCTCGAGCGGACTCCACAGGCATTCAGTACTTC; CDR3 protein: CSARADSTGIQYF
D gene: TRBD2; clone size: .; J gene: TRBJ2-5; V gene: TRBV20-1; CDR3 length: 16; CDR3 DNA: TGCAGTGCTAGAGATAACTCAGGGCGGGGGCAAGAGACCCAGTACTTC; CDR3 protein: CSARDNSGRGQETQYF
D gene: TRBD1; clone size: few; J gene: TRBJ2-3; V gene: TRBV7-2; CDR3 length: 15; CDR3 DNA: TGTGCCAGCAGCCCCGCCGGGACAGGGGCCGATACGCAGTATTTT; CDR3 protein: CASSPAGTGADTQYF
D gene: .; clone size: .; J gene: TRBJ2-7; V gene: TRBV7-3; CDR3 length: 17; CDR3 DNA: TGTGCCAGCAGCTTGATGGAGTGTTGGCAGGGGAAAGCCGAGCAGTACTTC; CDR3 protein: CASSLMECWQGKAEQYF
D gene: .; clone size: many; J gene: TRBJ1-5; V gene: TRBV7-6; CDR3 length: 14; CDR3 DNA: TGTGCCAGCAGCCAGAACATGGGCAATCAGCCCCAGCATTTT; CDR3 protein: CASSQNMGNQPQHF
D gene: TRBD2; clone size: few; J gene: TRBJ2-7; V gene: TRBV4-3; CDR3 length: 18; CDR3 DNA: TGCACCAGCAGCCAAGATCTAAGGCGGGGGGCCGACCAATACGAGCAGTACTTC; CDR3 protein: CTSSQDLRRGADQYEQYF
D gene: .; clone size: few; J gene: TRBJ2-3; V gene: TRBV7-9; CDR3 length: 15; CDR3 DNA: TGTGCCAGCAGCTTATGGAGATTAGACACAGATACGCAGTATTTT; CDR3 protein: CASSLWRLDTDTQYF
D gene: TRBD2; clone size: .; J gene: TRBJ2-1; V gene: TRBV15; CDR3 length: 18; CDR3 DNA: TGTGCCACCAGCAGAGATCTACTAGCGGGAAGCTCCTACAATGAGCAGTTCTTC; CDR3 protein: CATSRDLLAGSSYNEQFF
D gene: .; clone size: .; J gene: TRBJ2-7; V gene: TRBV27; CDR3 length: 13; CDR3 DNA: TGTGCCAGCAGACTGCGGGGCTCCTACGAGCAGTACTTC; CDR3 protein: CASRLRGSYEQYF
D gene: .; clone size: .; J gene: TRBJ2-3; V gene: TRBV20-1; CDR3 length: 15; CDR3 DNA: TGCAGTGCTAGAGATATAGGGAGGCTCGGGGATACGCAGTATTTT; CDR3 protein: CSARDIGRLGDTQYF
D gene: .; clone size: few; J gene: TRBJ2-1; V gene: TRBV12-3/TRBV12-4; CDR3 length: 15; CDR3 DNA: TGTGCCAGCAGTTTACTCCCTTGGACAGACAATGAGCAGTTCTTC; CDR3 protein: CASSLLPWTDNEQFF
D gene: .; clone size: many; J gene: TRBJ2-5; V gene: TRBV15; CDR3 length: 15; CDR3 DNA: TGTGCCACCAGCAGAGATCGGACCAAACGGGAGACCCAGTACTTC; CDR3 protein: CATSRDRTKRETQYF
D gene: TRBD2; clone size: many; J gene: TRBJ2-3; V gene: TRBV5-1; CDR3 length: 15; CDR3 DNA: TGTGCCAGCAGCTTAACTAGCGGGGGCACAGATACGCAGTATTTT; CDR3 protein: CASSLTSGGTDTQYF
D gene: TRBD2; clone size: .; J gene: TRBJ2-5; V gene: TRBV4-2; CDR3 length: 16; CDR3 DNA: TGTGCCAGCAGCCATCACCTAGCGGGGGACCAAGAGACCCAGTACTTC; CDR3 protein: CASSHHLAGDQETQYF
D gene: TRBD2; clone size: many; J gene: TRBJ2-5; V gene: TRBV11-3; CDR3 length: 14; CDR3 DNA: TGTGCCAGCAGCTCAGCGGGGGGGCAAGAGACCCAGTACTTC; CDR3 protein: CASSSAGGQETQYF
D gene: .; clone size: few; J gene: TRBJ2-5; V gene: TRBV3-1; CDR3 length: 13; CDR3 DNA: TGTGCCAGCAAGATCAGTAGTGAAGAGACCCAGTACTTC; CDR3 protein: CASKISSEETQYF
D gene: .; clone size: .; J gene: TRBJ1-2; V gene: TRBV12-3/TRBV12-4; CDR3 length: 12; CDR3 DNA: TGTGCCAGCAGTTGCGAGGTCTATGGCTACACCTTC; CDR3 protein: CASSCEVYGYTF
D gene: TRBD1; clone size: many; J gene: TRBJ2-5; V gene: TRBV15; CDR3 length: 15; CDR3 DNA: TGTGCCACCAGCAAGGTCCAGGGGGCTAGGGAGACCCAGTACTTC; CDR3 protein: CATSKVQGARETQYF
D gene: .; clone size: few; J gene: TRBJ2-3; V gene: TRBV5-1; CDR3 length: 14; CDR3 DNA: TGCGCCAGCGGGCCGGGGGCTAGCACAGATACGCAGTATTTT; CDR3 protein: CASGPGASTDTQYF
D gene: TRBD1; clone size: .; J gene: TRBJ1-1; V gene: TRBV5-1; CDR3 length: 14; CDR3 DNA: TGCGCCAGCAGCACGACAGGGCTGAACACTGAAGCTTTCTTT; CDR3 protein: CASSTTGLNTEAFF
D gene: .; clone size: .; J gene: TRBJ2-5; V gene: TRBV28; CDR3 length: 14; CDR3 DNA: TGTGCCAGCAGTCTAATCACAGGTCAAGAGACCCAGTACTTC; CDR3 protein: CASSLITGQETQYF
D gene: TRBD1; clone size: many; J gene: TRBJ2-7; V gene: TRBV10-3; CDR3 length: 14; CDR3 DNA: TGTGCCATCAGTCCGGGACAGAGCTCCTACGAGCAGTACTTC; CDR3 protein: CAISPGQSSYEQYF
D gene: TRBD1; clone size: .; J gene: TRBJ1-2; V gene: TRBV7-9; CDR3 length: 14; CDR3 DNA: TGTGCCAGCAGCACATGGGACAGGGGGTCCGGCTACACCTTC; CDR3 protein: CASSTWDRGSGYTF
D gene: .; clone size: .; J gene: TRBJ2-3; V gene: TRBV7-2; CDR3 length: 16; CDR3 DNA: TGTGCCAGCAGCCCTAGAGGGGGGAGGTTTCGAGATACGCAGTATTTT; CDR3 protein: CASSPRGGRFRDTQYF
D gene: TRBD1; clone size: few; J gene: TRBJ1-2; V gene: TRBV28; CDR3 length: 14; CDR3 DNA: TGTGCCAGCAGTCCTGGACAGGGGACCTATGGCTACACCTTC; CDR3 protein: CASSPGQGTYGYTF
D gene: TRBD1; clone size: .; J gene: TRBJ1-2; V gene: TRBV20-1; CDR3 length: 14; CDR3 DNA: TGCAGTACTAGAGATCTGACAGGGGGCTATGGCTACACCTTC; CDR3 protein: CSTRDLTGGYGYTF
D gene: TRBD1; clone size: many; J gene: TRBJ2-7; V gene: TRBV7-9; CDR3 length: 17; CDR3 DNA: TGTGCCAGCAGCTCGCCGCCGGGACAGGGGGACTTCTACGAGCAGTACTTC; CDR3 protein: CASSSPPGQGDFYEQYF
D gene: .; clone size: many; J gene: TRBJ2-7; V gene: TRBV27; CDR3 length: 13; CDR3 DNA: TGTGCCAGCAGTTTATCACAGGGCCACGAGCAGTACTTC; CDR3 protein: CASSLSQGHEQYF
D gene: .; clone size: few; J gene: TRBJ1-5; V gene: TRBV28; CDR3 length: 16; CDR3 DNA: TGTGCCAGCAGAAACCAACCAACAAGGGCAGTTCAGCCCCAGCATTTT; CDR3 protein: CASRNQPTRAVQPQHF
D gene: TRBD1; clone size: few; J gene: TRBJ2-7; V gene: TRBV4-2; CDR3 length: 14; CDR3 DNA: TGTGCCAGCAGCCCGACAGGGGGAGGTGGCGAGCAGTACTTC; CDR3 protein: CASSPTGGGGEQYF
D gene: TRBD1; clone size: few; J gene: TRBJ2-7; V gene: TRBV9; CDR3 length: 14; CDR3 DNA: TGTGCCAGCAGTGCCGACAGGGGGCTTGACGAGCAGTACTTC; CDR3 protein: CASSADRGLDEQYF
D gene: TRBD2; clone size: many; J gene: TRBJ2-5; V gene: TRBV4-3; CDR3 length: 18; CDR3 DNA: TGCGCCAGCAGCCAAGACGGGACTAGCGGGGGGGCCCAAGAGACCCAGTACTTC; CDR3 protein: CASSQDGTSGGAQETQYF
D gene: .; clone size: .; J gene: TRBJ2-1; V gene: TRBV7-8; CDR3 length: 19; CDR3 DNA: TGTGCCAGCAGCTTAGCGCACAGGGCTCCTCTTCGTACCTACAATGAGCAGTTCTTC; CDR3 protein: CASSLAHRAPLRTYNEQFF
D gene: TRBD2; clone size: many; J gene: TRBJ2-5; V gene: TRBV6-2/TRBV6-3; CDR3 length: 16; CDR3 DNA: TGTGCCAGCAGTTTCCCTAGCGGGGAGCCCAAAGAGACCCAGTACTTC; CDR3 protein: CASSFPSGEPKETQYF
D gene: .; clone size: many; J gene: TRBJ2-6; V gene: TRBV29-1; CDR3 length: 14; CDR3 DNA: TGCAGCGTGTCACAGGGCTCTGGGGCCAACGTCCTGACTTTC; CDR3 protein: CSVSQGSGANVLTF
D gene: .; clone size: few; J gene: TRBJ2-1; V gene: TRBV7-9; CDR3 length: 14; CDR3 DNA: TGTGCCAGCAGCTTCGGACAGATCTACAATGAGCAGTTCTTC; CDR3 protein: CASSFGQIYNEQFF